The clone carrying this T cell receptor beta chain showed up just a few times. The CDR3 extends over 14 amino acids. The V and J ends lost 7 bases and 6 bases, in that order; junction bases with no gene match: 9. The data were taken from a study of blood T cells in healthy people across ages. Healthy Caucasian individuals from Russia aged roughly 6 to 100 served as donors. They isolated at least 7 million PBMCs from each sample. Then a second PCR, running roughly 6 to 11 cycles, was carried out with a sample-barcoded 5' primer and a J-beta primer mix. TCRdb re-called the 5' RACE reads with MiXCR, one entry per CDR3 protein. The table records under 1,100,000 distinct CDR3 sequences, 20% to 25% of them present only once. This sample also appeared in a second study, on T cells of mothers and their children.

The chain links TRBV12-3 or TRBV12-4 to TRBJ2-7; TRBD1 aligns across 10 bases. The sequence derives from a girl aged 2 to 9 in good health. The material sequenced was blood. The CDR3 DNA reads TGTGCCAGCACCGACTCCGGGACAGGGGTCGAGCAGTACTTC. Protein: CASTDSGTGVEQYF.